In this sample, the clone carrying this T cell receptor (beta chain) is medium-sized (0.01 to 0.1%). The antigen is undetermined. The sample originates from a study of somatic mutations in cytotoxic T cells in rheumatoid arthritis. Study overall: The flow sorting of some V beta antibody-stained T-cell populations reached nearly 100% purity, and the sorted populations included V beta1+ cells sequenced for TCRB. Study-wide findings and caveats: Within 8 of 65 patients, the single biggest CD8+ clone made up more than 20% of CD8+ cells.

J was trimmed by 12 bases and V by 8 bases; bases with no gene match: 10. Per germline, CDR1 WSHSY and CDR2 SAAADI. The CDR3 spans 12 residues. TCRdb keeps only in-frame clones here, not all; method: immunoSEQ multiplex PCR. The table includes around 16,000 clones, approximately 77% detected once. The specimen was CD8+ T cells sorted from blood. The TCR was taken from an adult with rheumatoid arthritis. The V call is TRBV10-2, the J call TRBJ2-7; 10 bases match TRBD1. The DNA of the CDR3 is TGCGCCAGCGGGGGGCCGACAGGGGGCTTGTACTTC. Protein: CASGGPTGGLYF.